These T cell receptor beta chains were read from a single sample in a study of regulatory T cells in long-lasting Graves disease. TCRdb itself ran the multiplex PCR reads through MiXCR, one entry per CDR3 protein. The sample holds 700,000 or so distinct CDR3 sequences, about 30% seen once. Sequencing used peripheral blood mononuclear cells (PBMCs), obtained when the disease was refractory, from a patient treated with antithyroid drugs. The receptors shown here come from a female donor with Graves disease. The conserved cysteine and the conserved F or W are not part of the CDR3 here. The order of the fields is J gene, V gene, CDR3 protein.

TRBJ1-1 TRBV6-2/TRBV6-3 ASSLTMDAVQAAF
TRBJ1-1 TRBV19 ASSMGTGGTEAF
TRBJ2-7 TRBV7-9 ASSLGGTGEEQY
TRBJ1-6 TRBV24-1 ATSDPPGPRSPLH
TRBJ1-5 TRBV19 ASTRDSSNQPQH
TRBJ1-5 TRBV30 AWSAGTGNQPQH
TRBJ1-1 TRBV25-1 ASSETGQLNTEAF
TRBJ2-5 TRBV12-3/TRBV12-4 ASSPLGSQETQY
TRBJ2-5 TRBV28 ASSSQGTGETQY
TRBJ1-1 TRBV6-4 ASAPNREGNTEAF
TRBJ2-5 TRBV20-1 SALPEETQY
TRBJ2-2 TRBV10-3 AISESGLAGGNTGELF
TRBJ1-2 TRBV24-1 ATSDSDRGYDYGYT
TRBJ1-1 TRBV6-5 ASSYSGQHTEAF
TRBJ1-2 TRBV12-3/TRBV12-4 ASTAYGDGYT
TRBJ2-6 TRBV27 ASRTGANVLT
TRBJ1-4 TRBV15 ATTGTGATNEKLF
TRBJ2-2 TRBV7-3 ASSLRPTWELF
TRBJ1-2 TRBV9 ASSVWGGDYGYT
TRBJ2-5 TRBV2 ASSDNQETQY
TRBJ1-1 TRBV5-1 ASSPEAGLDTEAF
TRBJ2-7 TRBV28 ASSRDRVMQEQY
TRBJ2-7 TRBV28 ASSPPGQVLKAYEQY
TRBJ1-1 TRBV5-1 ASSLPANTEAF